A single sample gave rise to the 9 T cell receptor beta chains below, sequenced in a study of preoperative IRX-2 immunotherapy in early breast cancer. Sequenced by immunoSEQ multiplex PCR; TCRdb stores in-frame clones only, minus some. This table holds a few thousand clones, under 85% found once. Treatment indicated: preoperative locoregional IRX-2 cytokine immunotherapy. The sequencing here drew on tumor tissue, taken after IRX-2 immunotherapy. These receptors were taken from a human donor with breast cancer.

The chain carries TRBV11-3 and TRBJ2-3; the D is unclear. There are 15 residues in the CDR3. Looked up from germline, CDR1 is SGHNT and CDR2 is YENEEA. V was cut by 3 bases and J by 4 bases, with 14 bases left in between. The CDR3: CASSFFQSPSDTQYF. CDR3 sequence (DNA): TGTGCCAGCAGCTTCTTTCAGTCCCCCTCAGATACGCAGTATTTT.

This clone rates as large. The chain couples TRBV15 to TRBJ1-3; weak D call: TRBD1 (5 bases). Germline CDR1 is LNHNV and CDR2 is YYDKDF (reference sequence). CDR3 length equals 17 residues. V lost 0 bases and J lost 4, with 16 bases in between. The CDR3: CATSRERLPGSGNTIYF. In DNA form, the CDR3 reads TGTGCCACCAGCAGAGAGAGGCTTCCAGGGTCCGGAAACACCATATATTTT.

The V call is TRBV28, the J call TRBJ2-1, with D perhaps TRBD2 (6 bases). The V end lost 7 bases, the J end lost 5 bases, and 21 bases lay between the germline ends. CDR1 and CDR2 (germline): MDHEN, SYDVKM. The CDR3 has 16 amino acids. As DNA, the CDR3 is TGTGCCAGCAATCCTAGCGACGGTGGAGGCAACAATGAGCAGTTCTTC. Translating it yields CASNPSDGGGNNEQFF.

V usage is TRBV6-8 and J usage is TRBJ1-1; no definite D call. The V end lost 2 bases, the J end lost 1 base, and 11 bases lay between the germline ends. There are 15 residues in the CDR3. Germline-derived CDR1 and CDR2 are MNHGY and SAAAGT. CDR3 residues: CASSYLQLANTEAFF. The CDR3 DNA follows: TGTGCCAGCAGTTACCTACAGCTAGCGAACACTGAAGCTTTCTTT.

The V and J genes are TRBV4-1 and TRBJ2-1; 12 bases match TRBD2. The CDR3 has 15 residues. CDR1 and CDR2 from the germline V gene are MGHRA and YSYEKL. V lost 4 bases, J lost 6 bases, and 4 bases stayed unmatched. DNA of the CDR3: TGCGCCAGCAGCCCTCTAGCGGGGGGGCCCAATGAGCAGTTCTTC. Its translation is CASSPLAGGPNEQFF.

CDR3 sequence: CASSIRQVGTGDNYGYTF. As DNA, the CDR3 is TGTGCCAGTAGTATACGTCAAGTCGGGACAGGGGATAACTATGGCTACACCTTC. This rearrangement joins TRBV19 to TRBJ1-2, with 10 bases lining up with TRBD1. The CDR3 is made up of 18 amino acids. In germline, CDR1 is LNHDA, CDR2 SQIVND (reference sequence). Losses at the gene ends were 2 bases for V and 1 base for J; bases not matched to a gene: 10.

The chain uses TRBV7-5 and TRBJ2-7; the table's D call of TRBD1 was not tested on the DNA. TRBV7-5 is labeled a pseudogene. There are 14 residues in the CDR3. DNA of the CDR3: TGTGCCAGCAGCCAAAACCACAGGGTCTACGAGCAGTACTTC. This sequence encodes CASSQNHRVYEQYF.

The CDR3 spells CASSPSIENYGYTF. CDR3 DNA: TGTGCCAGCAGCCCGTCGATAGAAAACTATGGCTACACCTTC. This chain joins TRBV11-3 and TRBJ1-2, with D unresolved. The germline CDR1 and CDR2 sequences are SGHNT and YENEEA. The CDR3 runs to 14 residues. V lost 5 bases and J 2 bases, leaving 12 bases between the germline ends. The whole variable domain, remainder taken from reference TRBV11-3 and TRBJ1-2, is EAGVVQSPRYKIIEKKQPVAFWCNPISGHNTLYWYLQNLGQGPELLIRYENEEAVDDSQLPKDRFSAERLKGVDSTLKIQPAELGDSAVYLCASSPSIENYGYTFGSGTRLTVV.

This clone was detected only a few times. This chain joins TRBV12-5 and TRBJ2-3, with D possibly matching TRBD2 (6 bases). Germline loops: CDR1 LGHNT, CDR2 FRNRAP. The CDR3 is 14 amino acids. In DNA, the CDR3 is TGTGCCAGTAGCGGCACAATACTAACAGATACGCAGTATTTT. This encodes CASSGTILTDTQYF.